These T cell receptor beta chains were read from a single sample in a study of T cells after yellow fever vaccination. TCRdb ran MiXCR on the 5' RACE reads and lists one entry per CDR3 protein. The table has about 240,000 distinct CDR3 sequences, 6.9% seen once. Sequenced material: CD4+ T cells sorted from PBMCs, taken 15 days after the yellow fever booster vaccination. The receptor source for this set is a man younger than 45 who received the YFV17D yellow fever vaccine. CDR3s include the opening cysteine and the closing phenylalanine or tryptophan. A D gene is named only where the DNA matches it firmly. Size is stated for part of the rows, as once, few or many counts, or as a class when the clone is expanded.

TRBJ2-1,NA,few,TRBV5-1,CASSAGDPTRNEQFF,TGCGCCAGCAGCGCAGGGGACCCTACGAGGAATGAGCAGTTCTTC
TRBJ1-5,NA,few,TRBV21-1,CASSKALRAQPQHF,TGTGCCAGCAGCAAAGCGCTCAGAGCTCAGCCCCAGCATTTT
TRBJ1-6,TRBD1,few,TRBV4-3,CASRRGQVNSPLHF,TGCGCCAGCAGACGGGGACAGGTCAATTCACCCCTCCACTTT
TRBJ2-2,TRBD2,NA,TRBV27,CASSNSVRSGQRKNTGELFF,TGTGCCAGCAGTAACTCCGTCCGTAGCGGGCAAAGAAAGAACACCGGGGAGCTGTTTTTT
TRBJ2-1,TRBD2,many,TRBV7-3,CASSLQAGNNEQFF,TGTGCCAGCAGCTTACAAGCGGGAAACAATGAGCAGTTCTTC
TRBJ2-2,TRBD2,few,TRBV4-2,CASSQKLGNLAGDTGELFF,TGTGCCAGCAGCCAAAAGTTAGGGAACTTAGCGGGAGACACCGGGGAGCTGTTTTTT
TRBJ2-1,TRBD2,many,TRBV12-3/TRBV12-4,CASKPTSGDYNEQFF,TGTGCCAGCAAACCCACTAGCGGGGATTACAATGAGCAGTTCTTC
TRBJ1-1,TRBD1,few,TRBV20-1,CSATPSGTATFSMGEAFF,TGCAGTGCTACCCCTTCCGGGACAGCTACGTTTTCGATGGGTGAAGCTTTCTTT
TRBJ2-3,NA,few,TRBV5-4,CASSLESGSTDTQYF,TGTGCCAGCAGCTTGGAAAGCGGGAGCACAGATACGCAGTATTTT
TRBJ1-6,TRBD1,few,TRBV12-3/TRBV12-4,CASSRSYRGSVSPLHF,TGTGCCAGCAGTCGCTCTTACAGGGGTTCCGTTTCACCCCTCCACTTT
TRBJ2-7,TRBD2,few,TRBV4-2,CASSLGLAGEKYEQYF,TGTGCCAGCAGCCTCGGACTAGCGGGAGAGAAGTACGAGCAGTACTTC
TRBJ2-1,NA,few,TRBV7-2,CASSSFGSGAGEQFF,TGTGCCAGCAGCTCCTTCGGGTCCGGAGCGGGCGAGCAGTTCTTC
TRBJ2-4,NA,many,TRBV20-1,CSARSDGSVKNIQYF,TGCAGTGCTAGATCGGACGGGTCGGTCAAAAACATTCAGTACTTC
TRBJ2-7,TRBD2,few,TRBV18,CASSPLVIAGQAYEQYF,TGTGCCAGCTCACCCTTGGTGATAGCGGGGCAAGCCTACGAGCAGTACTTC
TRBJ2-1,TRBD1,many,TRBV7-8,CASSLVPGQVNEQFF,TGTGCCAGCAGCTTAGTTCCAGGACAGGTCAATGAGCAGTTCTTC
TRBJ2-5,NA,many,TRBV7-2,CASSRDTQETQYF,TGTGCCAGCAGCCGGGACACCCAAGAGACCCAGTACTTC
TRBJ2-1,TRBD2,NA,TRBV20-1,CSARGPMSGGSYNEQFF,TGCAGTGCTAGAGGACCAATGAGCGGGGGTTCCTACAATGAGCAGTTCTTC
TRBJ2-1,TRBD1,NA,TRBV6-1,CASSEIPGTGGDEQFF,TGTGCCAGCAGTGAGATACCCGGGACAGGAGGGGATGAGCAGTTCTTC
TRBJ2-4,TRBD1,many,TRBV7-2,CASSLPPGTGTNIQYF,TGTGCCAGCAGCTTACCGCCGGGGACAGGGACCAACATTCAGTACTTC
TRBJ2-7,NA,few,TRBV11-2,CASSPKGAGSRGSSYEQYF,TGTGCCAGCAGCCCCAAGGGTGCCGGGTCCCGAGGGAGCTCCTACGAGCAGTACTTC
TRBJ1-1,NA,many,TRBV20-1,CSFRDTEAFF,TGCAGTTTCCGGGACACTGAAGCTTTCTTT
TRBJ2-3,NA,many,TRBV7-2,CASSREAGTDTQYF,TGTGCCAGCAGCAGGGAGGCAGGGACAGATACGCAGTATTTT
TRBJ2-3,TRBD2,many,TRBV10-3,CAIRSGRSTDTQYF,TGTGCCATCAGGAGCGGGAGAAGCACAGATACGCAGTATTTT